Listed here are 23 T cell receptor beta chains from one sample, sequenced in a study of blood T cell repertoires in COVID-19 (TCRdb year 2020). Library prep was done by the immunoSEQ multiplex PCR assay. The clones in this table, taken by TCRdb from immuneACCESS, are in-frame only. Not every clone is retained; where verified, under half of the shortfall comes from an unresolved V gene, and the cause of the rest is unknown. A total of under 300,000 clones appear in this sample, approximately 84% of them only once. The ten largest clones capture more than 1.1% of the sample. The source material was peripheral blood. These TCRs come from a human donor with COVID-19, enrolled during active disease. The donor label of this sample is uncertain.

The chain has TRBV7-2 and TRBJ2-1; D is uncertain. V lost 2 bases, J lost 4 bases, and 3 bases lay in between. The germline V gene has CDR1 SGHTA and CDR2 FQGNSA. The CDR3 has 12 amino acids. The CDR3 loop is CASSLIYNEQFF. Written as DNA, the CDR3 is TGTGCCAGCAGCTTAATATACAATGAGCAGTTCTTC.

The chain carries TRBV7-6 and TRBJ1-3; a weak D match, TRBD1 (5 bases). The CDR3 contains 16 residues. Germline-derived CDR1 and CDR2 are SGHVS and FNYEAQ. V was pared by 0 bases and J by 4 bases, with 13 bases between. CDR3 amino acids: CASSLALQVRGNTIYF. CDR3 nucleotides: TGTGCCAGCAGCTTAGCGCTACAGGTTCGGGGAAACACCATATATTTT. Supplemented by reference TRBV7-6 and TRBJ1-3, the full variable domain reads GAGVSQSPRYKVTKRGQDVALRCDPISGHVSLYWYRQALGQGPEFLTYFNYEAQQDKSGLPNDRFSAERPEGSISTLTIQRTEQRDSAMYRCASSLALQVRGNTIYFGEGSWLTVV.

The gene calls are TRBV15 and TRBJ1-1, with D tentatively TRBD1 (6 bases). In germline, CDR1 is LNHNV, CDR2 YYDKDF (reference sequence). CDR3 length: 13 residues. Trimming removed 4 bases at V and 6 bases at J, with 12 bases between. DNA of the CDR3: TGTGCCACCAGCACCTTTCAGGGGCCTGAAGCTTTCTTT. It encodes CATSTFQGPEAFF.

The genes are TRBV5-4 and TRBJ1-2, with D possibly being TRBD1 (6 bases). From germline, CDR1 is SGHNT and CDR2 YYREEE (reference sequence). The ends were cut back, 3 bases at V and 6 bases at J, with 15 bases in the middle. The CDR3 loop spans 14 amino acids. The CDR3 spells CASSSYWGQNGYTF. CDR3 DNA: TGTGCCAGCAGCTCCTACTGGGGGCAGAATGGCTACACCTTC.

The chain joins TRBV30 to TRBJ1-1, with 7 bases aligning to TRBD1. Germline values: CDR1 GTSNPN, CDR2 SVGIG (reference sequence). The CDR3 consists of 14 residues. V dropped 3 bases and J dropped 0; count of bases not matched to a gene: 4. The CDR3 DNA reads TGTGCCTGGAGAAAGGGACAGATGAACACTGAAGCTTTCTTT. Its protein product is CAWRKGQMNTEAFF.

The genes are TRBV9 and TRBJ2-1; 8 nucleotides agree with TRBD2. The CDR3 extends over 14 amino acids. With 3 bases clipped from V and 9 bases from J, the junction kept 8 bases outside the gene matches. Germline values: CDR1 SGDLS, CDR2 YYNGEE. The CDR3 loop reads CASSAGTSMAEQFF. CDR3 sequence (DNA): TGTGCCAGCAGCGCCGGGACTAGTATGGCTGAGCAGTTCTTC.

The V and J genes are TRBV6-1 and TRBJ2-7; TRBD1 matches 7 bases. Germline assignment: CDR1 MNHNS and CDR2 SASEGT. The length of the CDR3 is 15 residues. The V and J ends lost 3 bases and 6 bases, in that order; junction bases with no gene match: 11. The CDR3 protein is CASSDQPQGHSEQYF. For the CDR3, the DNA is TGTGCCAGCAGTGATCAACCACAGGGGCACAGCGAGCAGTACTTC.

The chain uses TRBV7-8 and TRBJ2-2; unclear D gene. Trimming took off 2 bases at V and 3 bases at J, with 13 bases between the two ends. CDR3 length: 16 residues. Germline V gives CDR1 SGHVS, CDR2 FQNEAQ. In DNA form, the CDR3 reads TGTGCCAGCAGCTTATTGGTCAGGCAGTACACCGGGGAGCTGTTTTTT. This encodes CASSLLVRQYTGELFF.

This chain connects TRBV7-2 to TRBJ2-7; 10 bases match TRBD2. Per the germline V gene, CDR1 is SGHTA and CDR2 is FQGNSA. This CDR3 has 15 amino acids. The ends lost 4 bases at V and 5 bases at J; junction bases unmatched: 8. The DNA of the CDR3 is TGTGCCAGCAGCTCTAGAGCGGGAGGGCCGGACGAGCAGTACTTC. It encodes CASSSRAGGPDEQYF.

This sequence joins TRBV6-5 and TRBJ1-1, with D possibly being TRBD1 (5 bases). Per germline, CDR1 MNHEY and CDR2 SVGAGI. Trimming took 0 bases from V and 3 from J, leaving 11 bases between them. This CDR3 has 15 residues. The CDR3 nucleotides are TGTGCCAGCAGTTACTCGCCAGGGCTGGACACTGAAGCTTTCTTT. Its protein product is CASSYSPGLDTEAFF.

This chain connects TRBV5-6 to TRBJ2-1, with TRBD1 as a possible D gene (5 bases). This CDR3 is 14 amino acids long. The germline V and J ends were trimmed by 1 base and 15 bases, with 20 bases remaining between them. The V gene's germline CDR1 is SGHDT and CDR2 YYEEEE. CDR3 protein: CASSLFLHASGRFF. The CDR3 DNA reads as TGTGCCAGCAGCTTGTTCCTTCACGCGTCAGGGCGGTTCTTC. Complete variable domain (other parts from reference TRBV5-6 and TRBJ2-1): DAGVTQSPTHLIKTRGQQVTLRCSPKSGHDTVSWYQQALGQGPQFIFQYYEEEERQRGNFPDRFSGHQFPNYSSELNVNALLLGDSALYLCASSLFLHASGRFFGPGTRLTVL.

The CDR3 nucleotides are TGTGCCAGCAGCCCGACTAGTGCGAACACCGGGGAGCTGTTTTTT. This sequence encodes CASSPTSANTGELFF. The genes are TRBV7-3 and TRBJ2-2, with D possibly TRBD2 on 6 matching bases. Germline V gene sequence: CDR1 SGHTA, CDR2 FQGTGA. The CDR3 totals 15 residues. V was trimmed by 5 bases and J by 0 bases, leaving 10 bases between them.

J is TRBJ1-6 and V is TRBV18; D is perhaps TRBD1 (5 bases). V shed 4 bases and J shed 8 bases, with 12 bases lying between them. The germline gives CDR1 KGHSH, CDR2 LQKENI. The CDR3 contains 14 residues. The CDR3 nucleotides read TGTGCCAGCTCACTCCCGGACAACTATTCACCCCTCCACTTT. It is translated as CASSLPDNYSPLHF.

The chain recombines TRBV5-6 with TRBJ1-6; D gene unclear. Trimming stripped 2 bases from V and 8 bases from J, with 8 bases between. The length of the CDR3 is 13 residues. Germline CDR1 is SGHDT and CDR2 is YYEEEE. The CDR3: CASSFESDSPLHF. The CDR3 DNA reads TGTGCCAGCAGCTTTGAGTCGGATTCACCCCTCCACTTT. The complete variable domain, with remaining parts taken from reference TRBV5-6 and TRBJ1-6, reads DAGVTQSPTHLIKTRGQQVTLRCSPKSGHDTVSWYQQALGQGPQFIFQYYEEEERQRGNFPDRFSGHQFPNYSSELNVNALLLGDSALYLCASSFESDSPLHFGNGTRLTVT.

The chain uses TRBV7-9 and TRBJ1-1; possible D gene TRBD1, 6 bases. Germline V gene data show CDR1 as SEHNR and CDR2 as FQNEAQ (reference sequence). CDR3 length equals 15 residues. The ends were cut back, 8 bases at V and 6 bases at J, with 22 bases in the middle. The CDR3 DNA follows: TGTGCCAGCTCCTTTTCCGGGGGGCGCGTATCTGAAGCTTTCTTT. Encoded protein: CASSFSGGRVSEAFF.

V usage is TRBV7-2 and J usage is TRBJ1-3; 12 bases fit TRBD1. This CDR3 spans 17 amino acids. Per the germline V gene, CDR1 is SGHTA and CDR2 is FQGNSA. After removal of 6 bases from V and 0 bases from J, the junction contained 6 bases not matched to a gene. The CDR3 loop reads CASRYRDRGLSGNTIYF. CDR3 nucleotide sequence: TGTGCCAGCAGATATCGGGACAGGGGGCTCTCTGGAAACACCATATATTTT.

This clone was found once. The chain employs TRBV7-9 and TRBJ2-3; D is perhaps TRBD2 (6 bases). CDR3 size: 15 residues. Trimming shortened V by 0 bases and J by 5 bases, and 12 bases separated the two germline ends. Per germline, CDR1 SEHNR and CDR2 FQNEAQ (reference sequence). The CDR3, as DNA: TGTGCCAGCAGCTTAGCCGGGGGTGTTCAAGATACGCAGTATTTT. Translating it yields CASSLAGGVQDTQYF.

This chain's CDR3 is CASSMGPPDTQYF. The CDR3 DNA reads as TGTGCCAGTAGTATGGGCCCACCAGATACGCAGTATTTT. This chain uses TRBV19 with TRBJ2-3; D not resolved. Germline V lookup: CDR1 LNHDA, CDR2 SQIVND (reference sequence). This CDR3 is 13 amino acids long. V shed 3 bases and J shed 4 bases, with 8 bases lying between them. The full variable domain, its missing parts supplied by reference TRBV19 and TRBJ2-3, is DGGITQSPKYLFRKEGQNVTLSCEQNLNHDAMYWYRQDPGQGLRLIYYSQIVNDFQKGDIAEGYSVSREKKESFPLTVTSAQKNPTAFYLCASSMGPPDTQYFGPGTRLTVL.

The chain is built from TRBV7-6 and TRBJ2-3, with 14 bases lining up with TRBD2. Germline values: CDR1 SGHVS, CDR2 FNYEAQ. The CDR3 sequence is 18 residues long. V dropped 5 bases and J dropped 0; count of bases not matched to a gene: 7. In DNA form, the CDR3 reads TGTGCCAGCAGCCTCCGACTAGCGGGAGGGTATAGCACAGATACGCAGTATTTT. Protein: CASSLRLAGGYSTDTQYF.

The chain uses TRBV19 and TRBJ1-5; 8 bases agree with TRBD1. The trim removed 5 bases at V and 0 bases at J, leaving 3 bases unmatched. This CDR3 has 15 amino acids. Germline V gene data show CDR1 as LNHDA and CDR2 as SQIVND (reference sequence). The CDR3 reads CASSADRDSNQPQHF. CDR3 sequence (DNA): TGTGCCAGTAGTGCGGACAGGGATAGCAATCAGCCCCAGCATTTT.

The chain has TRBV28 and TRBJ1-4; a weak D match, TRBD1 (6 bases). Trimming left V 7 bases short and J 0 bases short, with 15 bases between. CDR3 size: 16 residues. The V gene's germline CDR1 is MDHEN and CDR2 SYDVKM. The CDR3 region is CASMRTDLTTNEKLFF. The CDR3 DNA sequence: TGTGCCAGCATGAGGACAGACCTCACAACTAATGAAAAACTGTTTTTT.

On this clone itself: This sample also contains other DNA sequences that code for the same CDR3. J is TRBJ1-2 and V is TRBV28, with TRBD1 identical over 9 bases. The CDR3 is 13 amino acids. Germline CDR1 reads MDHEN; CDR2 reads SYDVKM. V was clipped by 6 bases and J by 3 bases; unmatched bases: 2. CDR3 protein: CASRTGGDYGYTF. For the CDR3, the DNA is TGTGCCAGCAGAACAGGGGGCGACTATGGCTACACCTTC.

The rearrangement uses TRBV29-1 and TRBJ2-7; a weak D match, TRBD1 (5 bases). CDR1 and CDR2 from the germline V gene are SQVTM and ANQGSEA. This CDR3 has 12 residues. V lost 2 bases and J 5 bases, leaving 10 bases between the germline ends. This CDR3 is CSVEKQDHEQYF. DNA of the CDR3: TGCAGCGTTGAAAAACAGGACCACGAGCAGTACTTC.